This section outlines one T cell receptor (beta chain) sequence together with its context. Its matching antigen is unknown. Naive CD8 cells lacked CD45RO, underwent positive selection for CCR7 and left out terminally differentiated effector memory CD45RA+ cells. The data were taken from a study of shared clonotypes between healthy human individuals. Clones were read by immunoSEQ multiplex PCR, and TCRdb kept only the in-frame ones, dropping some. The table records 750,000 to 1,000,000 clones, 85% to 95% of them present only once. Points from the study as a whole: What naive subsets generally showed was a larger estimated richness than memory subsets showed. Only blood was sampled, and tissue TCR repertoires likely differ from blood ones.

The CDR3 spans 13 residues. In germline, CDR1 is MNHEY, CDR2 SVGAGI. Deletions cut 0 bases from V and 5 bases from J, with 6 bases between. The chain employs TRBV6-5 and TRBJ2-3; no definite D call. This receptor was obtained from a young man in good health. Sample: naive CD8+ T cells sorted from blood. CDR3 DNA sequence: TGTGCCAGCAGTTACTCGATTGGAGATACGCAGTATTTT. Its translation: CASSYSIGDTQYF.